This TCR beta chain is drawn from a study of blood T cell repertoires in COVID-19. Background on the study: T cells, B-cell-depleted T cells, or PBMCs provided the cDNA or gDNA that served as material.

Trimming stripped 11 bases from V and 5 bases from J, with 15 bases between. CDR3 length: 12 amino acids. Germline CDR1 and CDR2: MDHEN and SYDVKM. Original data processing: For nucleated cells, counts were estimated from reference gene primer amplification. TCRdb keeps only in-frame clones here, not all; method: immunoSEQ multiplex PCR. For V, J and clone size, that table is used; D and trimming come from the DNA. The sample lists fewer than 30,000 clones, around 90% occurring once. This clone has only one observation. Sample: peripheral blood. The clonotype comes from a human donor in a cohort sampled during active COVID-19. V and J are TRBV28 and TRBJ1-1; TRBD1 might be the D (5 bases). For the CDR3, the DNA is TGTGCCGGAGGGGCGGCCGGGACTGAAGCTTTCTTT. Translation gives CAGGAAGTEAFF.